Listed below are T cell receptor beta chains from one sample, sequenced in a study of patients and donors after allogeneic stem cell transplantation. TCRdb re-derived calls from the RT-PCR reads in MiXCR, one entry per CDR3 protein. This table holds approximately 410,000 distinct CDR3 sequences, 16% found once. Specimen: blood, either unsorted or a sorted T cell fraction (not recorded which). The receptor set was obtained from a human donor who was either an allogeneic HSCT recipient or a stem cell or donor lymphocyte infusion donor (not recorded which). It is not recorded whose cells these are; they may come from a transplant donor. CDR3s include the opening cysteine and the closing phenylalanine or tryptophan.

v_call: TRBV9; j_call: TRBJ2-1; cdr3_aa: CASSVRGQGWNEQFF
v_call: TRBV14; j_call: TRBJ1-2; cdr3_aa: CASSPSQGLRLGYTF
v_call: TRBV20-1; j_call: TRBJ1-1; cdr3_aa: CSARDDGRRGAFF
v_call: TRBV10-3; j_call: TRBJ1-2; cdr3_aa: CAISESTRPGDYGYTF
v_call: TRBV12-3/TRBV12-4; j_call: TRBJ1-5; cdr3_aa: CASSRRTASNQPQHF
v_call: TRBV27; j_call: TRBJ2-3; cdr3_aa: CASSPWGPTDTQYF
v_call: TRBV20-1; j_call: TRBJ2-7; cdr3_aa: CSARDTLASSAYEQYF
v_call: TRBV5-1; j_call: TRBJ1-5; cdr3_aa: CASSLTGAQPQHF
v_call: TRBV29-1; j_call: TRBJ2-7; cdr3_aa: CSATGSYEQYF
v_call: TRBV5-1; j_call: TRBJ1-1; cdr3_aa: CASSRDRGRDTEAFF
v_call: TRBV15; j_call: TRBJ2-1; cdr3_aa: CATSRDVRTSGNEQFF
v_call: TRBV10-3; j_call: TRBJ2-3; cdr3_aa: CAISEPRLERIDTDTQYF
v_call: TRBV12-3/TRBV12-4; j_call: TRBJ2-2; cdr3_aa: CASSLRESGELFF
v_call: TRBV12-3/TRBV12-4; j_call: TRBJ1-3; cdr3_aa: CASSLRGARNTIYF
v_call: TRBV12-3/TRBV12-4; j_call: TRBJ1-2; cdr3_aa: CASSLRDGAFYGYTF
v_call: TRBV5-1; j_call: TRBJ2-1; cdr3_aa: CASSSRQGRTYNEQFF
v_call: TRBV12-3/TRBV12-4; j_call: TRBJ1-1; cdr3_aa: CASSPLTQGTQAFF
v_call: TRBV12-3/TRBV12-4; j_call: TRBJ1-2; cdr3_aa: CASSHSRQFGYTF
v_call: TRBV5-1; j_call: TRBJ2-7; cdr3_aa: CASSLVLGSTYEQYF
v_call: TRBV4-1; j_call: TRBJ1-5; cdr3_aa: CASSQLQGFNQPQHF
v_call: TRBV7-9; j_call: TRBJ1-4; cdr3_aa: CASSPLRGTNEKLFF
v_call: TRBV11-3; j_call: TRBJ2-7; cdr3_aa: CASSFEVGEQYF
v_call: TRBV6-5; j_call: TRBJ1-5; cdr3_aa: CASSYSTPGSNQPQHF
v_call: TRBV7-2; j_call: TRBJ2-5; cdr3_aa: CASSLGLGGETQYF
v_call: TRBV24-1; j_call: TRBJ1-5; cdr3_aa: CATSATPGQGVNQPQHF
v_call: TRBV7-2; j_call: TRBJ1-2; cdr3_aa: CASSLRQGVFGGYTF
v_call: TRBV12-3/TRBV12-4; j_call: TRBJ2-1; cdr3_aa: CASMRYYNEQFF
v_call: TRBV27; j_call: TRBJ1-2; cdr3_aa: CASSLGGSHNYGYTF
v_call: TRBV4-3; j_call: TRBJ2-3; cdr3_aa: CASSQLHSGTRTDTQYF
v_call: TRBV7-6; j_call: TRBJ2-7; cdr3_aa: CASSPDRGVHEQYF